This T cell receptor beta chain comes out of a study of T cell changes during pregnancy in multiple sclerosis. The V end was cut by 3 bases, the J end by 7 bases, with 12 bases between. The CDR3 is 12 amino acids. Germline CDR1 GTSNPN, CDR2 SVGIG (reference sequence). This clone was recorded a few times. Sequencing was performed with immunoSEQ multiplex PCR; in TCRdb, only in-frame clones are kept and a portion is missing. This table holds some 33,000 clones, about 88% found once. This chain uses TRBV30 with TRBJ1-1; no firm D call. This TCR derives from a female donor with multiple sclerosis, enrolled in a pregnancy study. Sequencing used CD8+ T cells from peripheral blood mononuclear cells, obtained in the third trimester of pregnancy. For the CDR3, the DNA is TGTGCCTGGAGCAGCGTGGGAGGTGAAGCTTTCTTT. Protein: CAWSSVGGEAFF.